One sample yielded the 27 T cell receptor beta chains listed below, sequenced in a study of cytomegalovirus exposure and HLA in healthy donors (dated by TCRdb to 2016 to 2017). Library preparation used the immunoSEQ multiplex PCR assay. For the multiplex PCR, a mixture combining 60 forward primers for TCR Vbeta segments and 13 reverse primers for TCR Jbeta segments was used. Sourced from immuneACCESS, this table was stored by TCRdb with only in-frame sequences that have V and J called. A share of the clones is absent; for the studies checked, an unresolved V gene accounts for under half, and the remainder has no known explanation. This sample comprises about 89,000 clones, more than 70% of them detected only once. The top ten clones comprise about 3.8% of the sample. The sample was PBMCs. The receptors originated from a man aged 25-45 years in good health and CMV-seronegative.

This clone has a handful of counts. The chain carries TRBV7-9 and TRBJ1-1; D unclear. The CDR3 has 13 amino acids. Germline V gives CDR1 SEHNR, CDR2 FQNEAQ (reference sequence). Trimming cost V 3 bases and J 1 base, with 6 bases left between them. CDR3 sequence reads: CASSLEGNTEAFF. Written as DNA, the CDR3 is TGTGCCAGCAGCTTGGAGGGGAACACTGAAGCTTTCTTT.

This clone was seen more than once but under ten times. The CDR3 DNA is TGTGCCAGCAGCTTGGCCCAACAGGGATCCACCTTC. Amino acid sequence: CASSLAQQGSTF. The genes are TRBV5-4 and TRBJ1-2; D might be TRBD1 (6 bases). The CDR3 totals 12 residues. Trimming took 0 bases from V and 13 from J, leaving 13 bases between them. Germline lookup yields CDR1 SGHNT and CDR2 YYREEE (reference sequence). Full variable domain (missing parts from reference TRBV5-4 and TRBJ1-2): ETGVTQSPTHLIKTRGQQVTLRCSSQSGHNTVSWYQQALGQGPQFIFQYYREEENGRGNFPPRFSGLQFPNYSSELNVNALELDDSALYLCASSLAQQGSTFGSGTRLTVV.

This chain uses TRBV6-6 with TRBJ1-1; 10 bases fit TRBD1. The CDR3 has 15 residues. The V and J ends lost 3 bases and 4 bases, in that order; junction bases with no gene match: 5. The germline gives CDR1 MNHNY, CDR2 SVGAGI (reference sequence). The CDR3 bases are TGTGCCAGCAGTTATACGACAGGGGGCGTCACTGAAGCTTTCTTT. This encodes CASSYTTGGVTEAFF.

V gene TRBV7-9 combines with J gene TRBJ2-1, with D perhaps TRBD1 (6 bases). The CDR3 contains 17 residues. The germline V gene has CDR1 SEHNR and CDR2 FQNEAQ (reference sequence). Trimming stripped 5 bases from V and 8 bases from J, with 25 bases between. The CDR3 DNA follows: TGTGCCAGCAGCCCCCACCTCAAAAAGGCTGGGGGCGATGAGCAGTTCTTC. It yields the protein CASSPHLKKAGGDEQFF. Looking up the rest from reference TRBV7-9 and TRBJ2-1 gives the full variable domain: DTGVSQNPRHKITKRGQNVTFRCDPISEHNRLYWYRQTLGQGPEFLTYFQNEAQLEKSRLLSDRFSAERPKGSFSTLEIQRTEQGDSAMYLCASSPHLKKAGGDEQFFGPGTRLTVL.

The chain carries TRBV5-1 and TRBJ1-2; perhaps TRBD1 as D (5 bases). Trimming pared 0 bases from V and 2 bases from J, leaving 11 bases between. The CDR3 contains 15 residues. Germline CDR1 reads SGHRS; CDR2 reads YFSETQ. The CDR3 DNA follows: TGCGCCAGCAGCTTGGCAACAGGAGTCAACTATGGCTACACCTTC. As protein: CASSLATGVNYGYTF.

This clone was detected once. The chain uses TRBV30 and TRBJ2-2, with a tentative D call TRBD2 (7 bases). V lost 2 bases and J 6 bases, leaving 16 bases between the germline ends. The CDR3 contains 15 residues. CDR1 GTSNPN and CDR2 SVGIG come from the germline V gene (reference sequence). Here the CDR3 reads CAWSKGGGNAGELFF. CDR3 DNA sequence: TGTGCCTGGAGTAAGGGGGGGGGTAATGCCGGGGAGCTGTTTTTT.

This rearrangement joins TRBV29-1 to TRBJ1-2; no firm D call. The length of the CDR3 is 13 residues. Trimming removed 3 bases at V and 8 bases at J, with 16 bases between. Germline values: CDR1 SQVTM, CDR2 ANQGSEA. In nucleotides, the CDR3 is TGCAGCGTTGAGGTCCTTAGCTCGGTCGGCTACACCTTC. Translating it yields CSVEVLSSVGYTF.

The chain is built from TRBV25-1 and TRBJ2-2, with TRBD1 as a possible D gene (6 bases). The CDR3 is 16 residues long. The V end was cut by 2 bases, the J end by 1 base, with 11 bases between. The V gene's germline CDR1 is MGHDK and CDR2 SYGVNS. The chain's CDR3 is CASSETQGRNTGELFF. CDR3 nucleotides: TGTGCCAGCAGTGAAACCCAGGGGAGGAACACCGGGGAGCTGTTTTTT. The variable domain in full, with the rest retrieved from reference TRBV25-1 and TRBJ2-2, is EADIYQTPRYLVIGTGKKITLECSQTMGHDKMYWYQQDPGMELHLIHYSYGVNSTEKGDLSSESTVSRIRTEHFPLTLESARPSHTSQYLCASSETQGRNTGELFFGEGSRLTVL.

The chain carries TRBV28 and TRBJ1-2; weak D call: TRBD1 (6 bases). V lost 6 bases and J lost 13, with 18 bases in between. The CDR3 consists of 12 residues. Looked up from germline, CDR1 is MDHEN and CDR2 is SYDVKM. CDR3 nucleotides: TGTGCCAGCAGCACCATAGACAGGTCCGGCACCTTC. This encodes CASSTIDRSGTF.

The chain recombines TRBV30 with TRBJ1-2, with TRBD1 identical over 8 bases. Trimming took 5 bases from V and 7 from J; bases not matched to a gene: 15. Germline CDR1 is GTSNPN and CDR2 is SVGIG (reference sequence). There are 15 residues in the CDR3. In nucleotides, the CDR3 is TGTGCCTGGGACGATCTTTCAGGGGGCGAAGGTGGCTACACCTTC. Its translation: CAWDDLSGGEGGYTF.

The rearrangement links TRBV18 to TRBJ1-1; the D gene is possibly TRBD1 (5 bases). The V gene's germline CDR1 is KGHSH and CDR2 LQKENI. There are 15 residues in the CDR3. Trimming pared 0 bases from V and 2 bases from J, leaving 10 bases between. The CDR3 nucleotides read TGTGCCAGCTCACCACCCTCAGGGCCCAACACTGAAGCTTTCTTT. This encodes CASSPPSGPNTEAFF.

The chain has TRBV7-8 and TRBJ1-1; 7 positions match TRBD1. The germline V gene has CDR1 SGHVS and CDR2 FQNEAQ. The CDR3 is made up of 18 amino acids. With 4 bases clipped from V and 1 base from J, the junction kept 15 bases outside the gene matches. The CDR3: CASSSPFEGGRGNTEAFF. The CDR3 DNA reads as TGTGCCAGCAGCTCCCCCTTTGAAGGGGGCCGTGGGAACACTGAAGCTTTCTTT. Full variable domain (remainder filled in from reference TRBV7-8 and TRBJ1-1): GAGVSQSPRYKVAKRGQDVALRCDPISGHVSLFWYQQALGQGPEFLTYFQNEAQLDKSGLPSDRFFAERPEGSVSTLKIQRTQQEDSAVYLCASSSPFEGGRGNTEAFFGQGTRLTVV.

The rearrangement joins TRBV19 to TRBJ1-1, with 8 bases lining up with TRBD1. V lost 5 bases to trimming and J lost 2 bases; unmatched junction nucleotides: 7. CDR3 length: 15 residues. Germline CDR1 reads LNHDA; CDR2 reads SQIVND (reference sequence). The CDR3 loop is CASSLGQGLNTEAFF. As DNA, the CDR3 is TGTGCCAGTAGTCTCGGACAGGGCCTAAACACTGAAGCTTTCTTT.

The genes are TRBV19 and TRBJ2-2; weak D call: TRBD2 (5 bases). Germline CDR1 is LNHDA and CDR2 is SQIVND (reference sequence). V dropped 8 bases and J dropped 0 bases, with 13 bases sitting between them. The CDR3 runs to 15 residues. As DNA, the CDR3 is TGTGCCAGTTTTTGGGCGGGTTCGAACACCGGGGAGCTGTTTTTT. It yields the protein CASFWAGSNTGELFF.

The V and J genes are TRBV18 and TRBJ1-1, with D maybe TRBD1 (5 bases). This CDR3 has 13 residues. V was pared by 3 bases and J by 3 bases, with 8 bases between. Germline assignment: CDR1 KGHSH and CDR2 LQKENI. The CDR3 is CASSPDIYTEAFF. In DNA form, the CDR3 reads TGTGCCAGCTCACCGGACATATACACTGAAGCTTTCTTT.

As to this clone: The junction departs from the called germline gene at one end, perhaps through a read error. DNA for the CDR3: TGTTCCAGCAGCTTAGTACAATCCGGGACAGGGGTCTCCCACGAGCAGTACTTC. Protein product: CSSSLVQSGTGVSHEQYF. The chain couples TRBV7-9 to TRBJ2-7; 10 bases align to TRBD1. From germline, CDR1 is SEHNR and CDR2 FQNEAQ (reference sequence). The CDR3 contains 18 residues.

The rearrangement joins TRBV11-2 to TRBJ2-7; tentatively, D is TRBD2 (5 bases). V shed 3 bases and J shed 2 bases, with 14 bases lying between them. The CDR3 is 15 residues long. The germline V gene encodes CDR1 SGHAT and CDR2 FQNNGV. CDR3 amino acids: CASSLARDRAYEQYF. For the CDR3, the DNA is TGTGCCAGCAGCTTGGCACGGGATCGCGCCTACGAGCAGTACTTC.

The CDR3 sequence: CSVGQGVMNTEAFF. The CDR3 nucleotides are TGCAGCGTTGGGCAGGGGGTGATGAACACTGAAGCTTTCTTT. The chain uses TRBV29-1 and TRBJ1-1, with TRBD1 matching over 7 bases. Germline lookup yields CDR1 SQVTM and CDR2 ANQGSEA. V gave up 4 bases and J gave up 0 bases; unmatched junction bases: 5. CDR3 length equals 14 residues.

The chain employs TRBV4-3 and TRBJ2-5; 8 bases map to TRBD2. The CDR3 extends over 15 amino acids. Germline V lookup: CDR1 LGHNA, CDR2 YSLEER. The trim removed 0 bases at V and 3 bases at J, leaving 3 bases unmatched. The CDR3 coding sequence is TGCGCCAGCAGCCAAGATCTAGCGGGCGAAGAGACCCAGTACTTC. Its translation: CASSQDLAGEETQYF.

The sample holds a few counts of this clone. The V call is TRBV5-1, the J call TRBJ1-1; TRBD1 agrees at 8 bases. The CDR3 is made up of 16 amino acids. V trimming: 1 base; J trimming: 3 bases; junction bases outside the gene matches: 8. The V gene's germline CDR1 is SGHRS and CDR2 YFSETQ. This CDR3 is CASSLRRDRYDTEAFF. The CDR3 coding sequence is TGCGCCAGCAGCTTGAGACGGGACAGGTATGACACTGAAGCTTTCTTT.

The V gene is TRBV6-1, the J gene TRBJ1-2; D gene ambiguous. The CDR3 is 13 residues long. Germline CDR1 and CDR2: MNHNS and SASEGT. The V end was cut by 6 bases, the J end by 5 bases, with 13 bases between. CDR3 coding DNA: TGTGCCAGCAGATCTGAGGGATCTTATGGCTACACCTTC. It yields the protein CASRSEGSYGYTF.

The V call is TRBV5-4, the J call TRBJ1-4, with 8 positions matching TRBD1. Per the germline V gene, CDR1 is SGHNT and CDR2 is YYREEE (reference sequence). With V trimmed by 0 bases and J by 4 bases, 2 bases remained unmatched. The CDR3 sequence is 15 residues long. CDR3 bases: TGTGCCAGCAGCTTGGGGACAGGGTATAATGAAAAACTGTTTTTT. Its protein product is CASSLGTGYNEKLFF.

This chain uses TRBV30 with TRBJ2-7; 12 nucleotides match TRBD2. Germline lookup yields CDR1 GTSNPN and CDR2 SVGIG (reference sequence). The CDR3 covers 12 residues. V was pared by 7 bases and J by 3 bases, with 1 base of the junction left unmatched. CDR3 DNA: TGTGCCTTGACTAGCGGGGGCTACGAGCAGTACTTC. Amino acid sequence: CALTSGGYEQYF.

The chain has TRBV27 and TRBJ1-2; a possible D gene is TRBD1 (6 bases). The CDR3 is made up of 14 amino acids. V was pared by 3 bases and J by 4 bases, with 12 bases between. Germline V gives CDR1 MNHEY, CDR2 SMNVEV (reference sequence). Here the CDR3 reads CASSFSQGFYGYTF. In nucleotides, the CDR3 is TGTGCCAGCAGTTTCAGCCAGGGGTTCTATGGCTACACCTTC.

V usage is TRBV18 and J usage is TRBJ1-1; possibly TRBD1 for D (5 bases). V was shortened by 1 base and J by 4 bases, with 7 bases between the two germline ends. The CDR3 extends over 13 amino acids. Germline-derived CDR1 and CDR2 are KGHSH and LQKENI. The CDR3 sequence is CASSPQGFTEAFF. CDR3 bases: TGTGCCAGCTCACCACAGGGGTTCACTGAAGCTTTCTTT.

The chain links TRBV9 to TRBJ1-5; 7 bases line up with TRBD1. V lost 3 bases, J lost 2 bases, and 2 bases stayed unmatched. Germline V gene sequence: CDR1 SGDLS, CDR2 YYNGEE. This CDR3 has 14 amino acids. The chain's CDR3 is CASSADRGNQPQHF. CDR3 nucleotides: TGTGCCAGCAGCGCCGACAGGGGCAATCAGCCCCAGCATTTT. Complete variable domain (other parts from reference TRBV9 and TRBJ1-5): DSGVTQTPKHLITATGQRVTLRCSPRSGDLSVYWYQQSLDQGLQFLIQYYNGEERAKGNILERFSAQQFPDLHSELNLSSLELGDSALYFCASSADRGNQPQHFGDGTRLSIL.

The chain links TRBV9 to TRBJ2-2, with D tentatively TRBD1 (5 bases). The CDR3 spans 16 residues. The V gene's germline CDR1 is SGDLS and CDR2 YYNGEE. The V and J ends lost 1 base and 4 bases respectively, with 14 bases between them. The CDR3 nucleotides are TGTGCCAGCAGCGTAACGGCAGGGTTGGCCACCGGGGAGCTGTTTTTT. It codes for CASSVTAGLATGELFF.